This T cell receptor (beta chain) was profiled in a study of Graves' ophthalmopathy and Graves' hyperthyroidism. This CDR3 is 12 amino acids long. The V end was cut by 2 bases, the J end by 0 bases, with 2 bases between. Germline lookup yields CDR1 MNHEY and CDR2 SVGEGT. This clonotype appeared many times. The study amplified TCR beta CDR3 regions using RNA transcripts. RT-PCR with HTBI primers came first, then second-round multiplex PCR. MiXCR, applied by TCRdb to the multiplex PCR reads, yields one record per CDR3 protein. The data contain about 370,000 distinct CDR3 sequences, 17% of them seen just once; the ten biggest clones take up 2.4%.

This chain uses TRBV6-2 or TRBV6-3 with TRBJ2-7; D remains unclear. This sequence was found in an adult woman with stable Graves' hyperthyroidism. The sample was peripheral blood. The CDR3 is CASSYVSYEQYF. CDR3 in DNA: TGTGCCAGCAGTTACGTCTCCTACGAGCAGTACTTC.